A single sample gave rise to the 29 T cell receptor beta chains below, sequenced in a study of T cells after yellow fever vaccination. In TCRdb, the 5' RACE reads were re-called with MiXCR into one record per CDR3 protein. The table includes around 300,000 distinct CDR3 sequences, around 4.5% detected once. Sequenced material: PBMCs, taken 15 days after the yellow fever booster vaccination. Source of these receptors: a man younger than 35 who received the YFV17D yellow fever vaccine.

Many counts were recorded for this clonotype. J is TRBJ2-7 and V is TRBV20-1; D is unresolved. V lost 0 bases, J lost 5 bases, and 14 bases lay in between. This CDR3 has 14 residues. Germline V CDR1 and CDR2: DFQATT, SNEGSKA (reference sequence). In DNA, the CDR3 is TGCAGTGCTAGAGAATCGTCAAGGGCAGACGAGCAGTACGTC. Its protein is CSARESSRADEQYV.

At least ten counts were recorded for this clonotype. The chain carries TRBV6-2 or TRBV6-3 and TRBJ2-2; D not resolved. V lost 6 bases and J lost 6, with 2 bases in between. Germline assignment: CDR1 MNHEY and CDR2 SVGEGT. This CDR3 has 10 residues. CDR3 in DNA: TGTGCCAGCAGGGCCGGGGAGCTGTTTTTT. This sequence encodes CASRAGELFF.

There are a few counts of this clonotype. The chain couples TRBV3-1 to TRBJ2-1; D uncertain. CDR1 is LGHDT and CDR2 is YNNKEL in the germline V gene (reference sequence). Trimming removed 5 bases from V and 7 bases from J, with 15 bases in between. The CDR3 extends over 14 amino acids. CDR3 residues: CASSNLLGPNEQFF. The CDR3, as DNA: TGTGCCAGCAGCAATCTACTGGGTCCGAATGAGCAGTTCTTC.

At least ten counts were recorded for this clonotype. The chain couples TRBV7-9 to TRBJ2-3; 13 positions match TRBD2. CDR1 and CDR2 (germline): SEHNR, FQNEAQ (reference sequence). V lost 1 base to trimming and J lost 11 bases; unmatched junction nucleotides: 3. The CDR3 covers 14 residues. The CDR3 nucleotides are TGTGCCAGCAGCTTAGAAGGGACTAGCGGGAAGCAGTATTTT. As protein: CASSLEGTSGKQYF.

This chain links TRBV7-2 with TRBJ2-7; unclear D gene. The V end lost 5 bases, the J end lost 4 bases, and 12 bases lay between the germline ends. Germline loops: CDR1 SGHTA, CDR2 FQGNSA. There are 13 residues in the CDR3. The CDR3 spells CASSARPRYEQYF. The CDR3 coding sequence is TGTGCCAGCAGCGCCCGCCCCAGGTACGAGCAGTACTTC.

This clonotype has a handful of counts. The chain recombines TRBV3-1 with TRBJ2-1, with TRBD1 matching over 9 bases. The CDR3 loop spans 15 amino acids. V lost 5 bases and J lost 1; bases outside the gene matches: 3. Germline V CDR1 and CDR2: LGHDT, YNNKEL (reference sequence). The CDR3 region is CASSAGQGSYNEQFF. For the CDR3, the DNA is TGTGCCAGCAGCGCGGGACAGGGTTCCTACAATGAGCAGTTCTTC.

The genes are TRBV4-1 and TRBJ2-1; possibly TRBD2 for D (6 bases). The CDR3 is made up of 16 amino acids. Per germline, CDR1 MGHRA and CDR2 YSYEKL. With 0 bases removed from V and 8 bases from J, the gap between germline ends came to 17 bases. The CDR3 DNA reads TGCGCCAGCAGCCAAGACCCGGGACTGCGGGTTCATGAGCAGTTCTTC. Protein: CASSQDPGLRVHEQFF.

The sample holds a few counts of this clonotype. This chain uses TRBV24-1 with TRBJ1-5; no clear D. Germline V CDR1 and CDR2: KGHDR, SFDVKD. Trimming stripped 9 bases from V and 2 bases from J, with 13 bases between. The CDR3 sequence is 14 residues long. CDR3 DNA sequence: TGTGCCACCGCCCCAGCCCATGGCAATCAGCCCCAGCATTTT. Residues: CATAPAHGNQPQHF.

The chain is built from TRBV7-2 and TRBJ2-3; TRBD1 matches 7 bases. Trimming took 6 bases from V and 1 from J; bases not matched to a gene: 7. This CDR3 is built from 15 residues. Per the germline V gene, CDR1 is SGHTA and CDR2 is FQGNSA. The CDR3 DNA sequence: TGTGCCAGCAGTGACACAGGGGTCGGCACAGATACGCAGTATTTT. This gives the protein CASSDTGVGTDTQYF.

At least ten counts were recorded for this clonotype. The V and J genes are TRBV27 and TRBJ2-2; no reliable D call. Germline CDR1 reads MNHEY; CDR2 reads SMNVEV (reference sequence). The germline V and J ends were trimmed by 3 bases and 0 bases, with 8 bases remaining between them. This CDR3 is built from 15 residues. The CDR3 sequence is CASSLWGSNTGELFF. For the CDR3, the DNA is TGTGCCAGCAGTTTGTGGGGTTCGAACACCGGGGAGCTGTTTTTT.

This clonotype was observed many times. The genes are TRBV27 and TRBJ2-7; D remains ambiguous. Germline loops: CDR1 MNHEY, CDR2 SMNVEV (reference sequence). This CDR3 has 14 amino acids. V dropped 2 bases and J dropped 0 bases, with 8 bases sitting between them. The CDR3: CASSLKGYSYEQYF. CDR3 bases: TGTGCCAGCAGTTTAAAGGGATACTCCTACGAGCAGTACTTC.

This clonotype was recorded many times. The CDR3 DNA follows: TGTGCCAGCAGCTTACCGGGGGCACGTACTTTCTTT. Encoded protein: CASSLPGARTFF. The rearrangement links TRBV7-8 to TRBJ1-1; a possible D gene is TRBD1 (6 bases). The germline V gene encodes CDR1 SGHVS and CDR2 FQNEAQ. The CDR3 has 12 residues. V was pared by 2 bases and J by 12 bases, with 13 bases between.

This clonotype was recorded many times. The chain has TRBV4-3 and TRBJ1-2; the D gene is possibly TRBD1 (5 bases). The germline V and J ends were trimmed by 1 base and 6 bases, with 24 bases remaining between them. Germline loops: CDR1 LGHNA, CDR2 YSLEER. The CDR3 has 18 residues. This CDR3 is CASSQGPGVDPNRNGYTF. DNA of the CDR3: TGCGCCAGCAGCCAAGGCCCGGGGGTGGACCCTAACAGGAATGGCTACACCTTC.

This clonotype was recorded many times. The chain recombines TRBV7-9 with TRBJ2-3, with D possibly being TRBD2 (6 bases). Germline CDR1 reads SEHNR; CDR2 reads FQNEAQ (reference sequence). The CDR3 is 15 amino acids. V lost 4 bases to trimming and J lost 4 bases, with 15 bases between them. CDR3 sequence (DNA): TGTGCCAGCAGCTCCTACGAGGAGGGGTCAGATACGCAGTATTTT. Translated: CASSSYEEGSDTQYF.

This clonotype was counted between two and nine times. The chain has TRBV6-6 and TRBJ1-3, with a weak D call TRBD1 (5 bases). Germline CDR1 MNHNY, CDR2 SVGAGI (reference sequence). The V end was cut by 10 bases, the J end by 4 bases, with 20 bases between. This CDR3 is 15 amino acids long. The CDR3 nucleotides read TGTGCCACCAAGGGGTCCAGGGATTTCGGAAACACCATATATTTT. This translates into CATKGSRDFGNTIYF.

In this sample, this clonotype turned up many times. V and J are TRBV7-9 and TRBJ1-5; a possible D gene is TRBD1 (6 bases). Trimming stripped 10 bases from V and 7 bases from J, with 20 bases between. Per germline, CDR1 SEHNR and CDR2 FQNEAQ (reference sequence). The CDR3 extends over 14 amino acids. The chain's CDR3 is CATEDSGRGQPQHF. In DNA, the CDR3 is TGTGCCACCGAGGACTCAGGGAGGGGGCAGCCCCAGCATTTT.

Many counts were recorded for this clonotype. The chain couples TRBV7-2 to TRBJ2-1, with D perhaps matching TRBD2 (7 bases). Germline-derived CDR1 and CDR2 are SGHTA and FQGNSA. Trimming removed 1 base at V and 8 bases at J, with 9 bases between. This CDR3 comprises 13 residues. The CDR3 DNA sequence: TGTGCCAGCAGCTTAGAGGGGGGGTATGAGCAGTTCTTC. It codes for CASSLEGGYEQFF.

This clonotype was observed many times. The CDR3 DNA follows: TGTGCCAGCAGCTCCGGTAGCGAGCAGTACGTC. This sequence encodes CASSSGSEQYV. The chain joins TRBV5-6 to TRBJ2-7; unclear D gene. Germline V gene sequence: CDR1 SGHDT, CDR2 YYEEEE. Trimming stripped 3 bases from V and 6 bases from J, with 7 bases between. The CDR3 length is 11 residues.

The sample holds many counts of this clonotype. The chain has TRBV6-5 and TRBJ2-1; no definite D call. This CDR3 has 16 amino acids. V lost 6 bases, J lost 5 bases, and 20 bases lay in between. Germline assignment: CDR1 MNHEY and CDR2 SVGAGI. CDR3 sequence (DNA): TGTGCCAGCAGGCGCCGGGCGGCATACGGCAACAATGAGCAGTTCTTC. This translates into CASRRRAAYGNNEQFF.

This clonotype turned up a few times. The chain joins TRBV6-5 to TRBJ1-6; the D gene is possibly TRBD1 (5 bases). The germline V gene has CDR1 MNHEY and CDR2 SVGAGI. V was cut by 5 bases and J by 7 bases, with 15 bases left in between. This CDR3 region has 15 residues. The CDR3 reads CASSGDRRGNSPLHF. The CDR3 bases are TGTGCCAGCAGTGGGGACCGTCGGGGGAATTCACCCCTCCACTTT.

This clonotype was recorded many times. This chain's CDR3 is CASSAMRDGTDTQYF. CDR3 nucleotide sequence: TGTGCCAGCAGCGCCATGAGGGATGGCACAGATACGCAGTATTTT. This chain joins TRBV7-9 and TRBJ2-3; D may be TRBD2 (5 bases). V gave up 5 bases and J gave up 1 base, with 13 bases separating them. Looked up from germline, CDR1 is SEHNR and CDR2 is FQNEAQ (reference sequence). CDR3 length: 15 amino acids.

This clonotype appeared many times. The rearrangement joins TRBV5-6 to TRBJ2-5; possibly TRBD2 for D (5 bases). This CDR3 is 14 amino acids long. Trimming cost V 4 bases and J 4 bases, with 14 bases left between them. Germline V gene lookup returns CDR1 SGHDT and CDR2 YYEEEE. In DNA form, the CDR3 reads TGTGCCAGCAGCGAATCGACTATTGGAGAGACCCAGTACTTC. This sequence encodes CASSESTIGETQYF. Full variable domain (remainder filled in from reference TRBV5-6 and TRBJ2-5): DAGVTQSPTHLIKTRGQQVTLRCSPKSGHDTVSWYQQALGQGPQFIFQYYEEEERQRGNFPDRFSGHQFPNYSSELNVNALLLGDSALYLCASSESTIGETQYFGPGTRLLVL.

The sample holds many counts of this clonotype. The chain links TRBV6-5 to TRBJ2-1, with a tentative D call TRBD1 (5 bases). The germline V gene encodes CDR1 MNHEY and CDR2 SVGAGI. CDR3 length equals 16 residues. V was cut by 5 bases and J by 0 bases, with 14 bases left in between. Here the CDR3 DNA reads TGTGCCAGCAGTCGCCAAGGGGAACCCTCCTACAATGAGCAGTTCTTC. This translates into CASSRQGEPSYNEQFF.

This clonotype was seen many times. The chain employs TRBV6-6 and TRBJ2-5, with 8 bases aligning to TRBD2. Germline-derived CDR1 and CDR2 are MNHNY and SVGAGI (reference sequence). The CDR3 covers 14 residues. Trimming removed 5 bases from V and 3 bases from J; junction bases left unmatched: 5. The CDR3 sequence: CASSGRGAEETQYF. In nucleotides, the CDR3 is TGTGCCAGCAGTGGGCGGGGGGCCGAAGAGACCCAGTACTTC.

This clonotype showed up many times. V and J are TRBV12-3 or TRBV12-4 and TRBJ1-4; TRBD1 agrees at 7 bases. This CDR3 has 16 residues. Trimming took 4 bases from V and 5 from J; bases not matched to a gene: 10. Here the CDR3 DNA reads TGTGCCAGCAGTTCTCCCGGGGACAGAAGAAATGAAAAACTGTTTTTT. It is translated as CASSSPGDRRNEKLFF.

Ten or more counts support this clonotype. The chain links TRBV5-1 to TRBJ1-2; D perhaps matches TRBD1 (5 bases). In germline, CDR1 is SGHRS, CDR2 YFSETQ. The V gene lost 4 bases and the J gene lost 4 bases, with 14 bases spanning the gap. The CDR3 is made up of 14 amino acids. CDR3: CASSEQDPLYGYTF. CDR3 coding DNA: TGCGCCAGCAGCGAACAGGACCCTCTCTATGGCTACACCTTC.

This clonotype was recorded many times. This rearrangement joins TRBV6-6 to TRBJ2-7, with D maybe TRBD1 (5 bases). This CDR3 region has 15 residues. In germline, CDR1 is MNHNY, CDR2 SVGAGI (reference sequence). V gave up 4 bases and J gave up 2 bases, with 15 bases separating them. CDR3 coding DNA: TGTGCCAGCAGTTCCGTCTTCGGACAAACCTACGAGCAGTACGTC. It translates to CASSSVFGQTYEQYV.

This clonotype was seen repeatedly, ten times or more. The chain has TRBV20-1 and TRBJ2-5; TRBD2 matches 8 bases. The CDR3 contains 13 residues. CDR1 is DFQATT, CDR2 SNEGSKA, per germline (reference sequence). The junction had 4 bases not matched to a gene; V was cut back by 3 bases and J by 4 bases. The CDR3 DNA sequence: TGCAGTGCTAGCGGGGGGGCCCCAGAGACCCAGTACTTC. Its translation is CSASGGAPETQYF.

This clonotype was picked up a small number of times. The V and J genes are TRBV7-2 and TRBJ2-4, with D maybe TRBD2 (5 bases). Germline CDR1 and CDR2: SGHTA and FQGNSA. Trimming cost V 5 bases and J 1 base, with 15 bases left between them. This CDR3 comprises 16 residues. The CDR3: CASSAGRAVAKNIQYF. In DNA, the CDR3 is TGTGCCAGCAGCGCCGGGCGGGCCGTGGCCAAAAACATTCAGTACTTC.